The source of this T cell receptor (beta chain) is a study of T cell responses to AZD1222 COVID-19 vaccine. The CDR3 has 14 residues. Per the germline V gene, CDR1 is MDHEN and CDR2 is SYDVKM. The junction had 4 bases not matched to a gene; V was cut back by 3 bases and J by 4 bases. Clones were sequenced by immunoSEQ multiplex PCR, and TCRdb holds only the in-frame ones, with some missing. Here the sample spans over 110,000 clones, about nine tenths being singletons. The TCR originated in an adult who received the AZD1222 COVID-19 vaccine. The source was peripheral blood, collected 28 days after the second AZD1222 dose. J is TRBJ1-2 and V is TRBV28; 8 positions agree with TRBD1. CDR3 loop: CASSLEDRVYGYTF. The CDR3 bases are TGTGCCAGCAGTTTGGAGGACAGGGTCTATGGCTACACCTTC.